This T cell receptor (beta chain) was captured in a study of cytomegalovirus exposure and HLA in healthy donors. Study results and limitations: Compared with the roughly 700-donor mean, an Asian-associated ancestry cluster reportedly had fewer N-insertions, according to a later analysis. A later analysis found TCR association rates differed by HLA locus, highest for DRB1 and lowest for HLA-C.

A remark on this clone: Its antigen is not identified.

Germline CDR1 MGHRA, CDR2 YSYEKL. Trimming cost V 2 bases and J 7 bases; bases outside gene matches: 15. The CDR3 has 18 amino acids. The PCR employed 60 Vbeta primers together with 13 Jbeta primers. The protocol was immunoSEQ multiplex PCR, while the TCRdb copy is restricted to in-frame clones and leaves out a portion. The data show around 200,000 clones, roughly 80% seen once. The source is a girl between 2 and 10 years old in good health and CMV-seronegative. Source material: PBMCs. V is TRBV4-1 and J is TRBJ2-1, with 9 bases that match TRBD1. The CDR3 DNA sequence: TGCGCCAGCAGCCAATTTATGGCCGGTATGACAGGGGGAAATGAGCAGTTCTTC. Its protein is CASSQFMAGMTGGNEQFF.